The clone carrying this T cell receptor beta chain was seen at least ten times. This sample was included in a study of Graves' ophthalmopathy and Graves' hyperthyroidism. RNA transcripts provided the template for amplifying TCR beta CDR3 regions. After a first-round RT-PCR with HTBI primers, a second-round multiplex PCR was run. TCRdb redid the calling of the multiplex PCR reads with MiXCR, one entry per CDR3 protein. This repertoire shows about 400,000 distinct CDR3 sequences, around 20% found once; its top ten account for 3%. Hyperthyroidism showing no ophthalmopathy within 18 months of follow-up was stable. Hyperthyroidism was new, under 2 months, in patients aged 18 to 65. Exclusion applied to patients with other autoimmune diseases, uncontrolled infections, pregnancy or lactation. PBMCs were isolated by Ficoll-Paque density gradient centrifugation, using about 9.2 ml of fresh peripheral blood as the starting material.

Germline values: CDR1 MNHEY, CDR2 SVGEGT. V was trimmed by 5 bases and J by 4 bases, leaving 21 bases between them. This CDR3 contains 16 residues. The clonotype was recovered from a woman between 18 and 29 years old with stable Graves' hyperthyroidism. The sequenced sample was peripheral blood. The chain uses TRBV6-2 or TRBV6-3 and TRBJ2-7, with a weak D call TRBD2 (6 bases). The DNA for the CDR3 is TGTGCCAGCAGTCACCCGGGACGAGAGGCGGGGTACGAGCAGTACTTC. Translated: CASSHPGREAGYEQYF.